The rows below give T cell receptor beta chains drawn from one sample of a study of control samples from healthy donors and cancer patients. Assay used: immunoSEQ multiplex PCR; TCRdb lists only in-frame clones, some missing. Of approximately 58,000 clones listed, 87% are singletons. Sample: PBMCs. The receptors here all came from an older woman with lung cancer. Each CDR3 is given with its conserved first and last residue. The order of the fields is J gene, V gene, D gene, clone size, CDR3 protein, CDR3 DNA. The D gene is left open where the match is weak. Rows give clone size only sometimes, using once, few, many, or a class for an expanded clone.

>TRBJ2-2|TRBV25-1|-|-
CASSDEVAGELFF
TGTGCCAGCAGTGATGAAGTGGCCGGGGAGCTGTTTTTT
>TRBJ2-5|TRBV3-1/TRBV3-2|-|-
CASSGSSQETQYF
TGTGCCAGCTCGGGTAGTTCTCAAGAGACCCAGTACTTC
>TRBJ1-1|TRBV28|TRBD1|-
CASSRQGRTEAFF
TGTGCCAGCAGCCGACAGGGAAGAACTGAAGCTTTCTTT
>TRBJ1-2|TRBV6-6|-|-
CASSYFRDDLLGYTF
TGTGCCAGCAGTTACTTCCGGGACGACCTTTTGGGCTACACCTTC
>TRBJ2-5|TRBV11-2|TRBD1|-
CASSFTGVGETQYF
TGTGCCAGCAGCTTTACAGGGGTTGGAGAGACCCAGTACTTC
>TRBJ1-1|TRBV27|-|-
CASLGARGNTEAFF
TGTGCCAGCCTTGGGGCCAGGGGGAACACTGAAGCTTTCTTT
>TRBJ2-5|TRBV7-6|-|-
CASSPGETQYF
TGTGCCAGCAGCCCTGGTGAGACCCAGTACTTC
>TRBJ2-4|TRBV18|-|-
CASSPRNPGADSPRIQYF
TGTGCCAGCTCACCACGAAATCCTGGTGCCGACAGCCCTAGGATTCAGTACTTC
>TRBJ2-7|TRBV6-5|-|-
CASSSMGAYEQYF
TGTGCCAGCAGTTCCATGGGGGCATACGAGCAGTACTTC
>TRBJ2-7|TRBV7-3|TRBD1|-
CASSFLRDRGMGEQYF
TGTGCCAGCAGCTTCCTCCGGGACAGGGGGATGGGCGAGCAGTACTTC
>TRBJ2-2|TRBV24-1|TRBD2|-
CATSDPSGGRGTGELFF
TGTGCCACCAGTGATCCTAGCGGGGGGCGAGGGACCGGGGAGCTGTTTTTT
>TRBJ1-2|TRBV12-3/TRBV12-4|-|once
CASRIDTFYGYTF
TGTGCCAGCAGAATTGACACATTCTATGGCTACACCTTC
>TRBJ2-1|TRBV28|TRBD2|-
CASSYLAGGPGAYNEQFF
TGTGCCAGCAGTTACTTAGCGGGAGGGCCTGGTGCCTACAATGAGCAGTTCTTC
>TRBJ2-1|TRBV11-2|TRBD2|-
CASSLASGRAGEQFF
TGTGCCAGCAGCTTAGCTAGCGGGAGGGCCGGTGAGCAGTTCTTC
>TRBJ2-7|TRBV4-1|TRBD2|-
CASSPRPTSGGAHEQYF
TGCGCCAGCAGCCCCCGACCGACTAGCGGGGGGGCCCACGAGCAGTACTTC
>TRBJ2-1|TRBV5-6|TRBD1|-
CASSADRSSYNEQFF
TGTGCCAGCAGCGCGGACAGGAGCTCCTACAATGAGCAGTTCTTC
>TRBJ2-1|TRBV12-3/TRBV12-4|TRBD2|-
CASSRTSADEQFF
TGTGCCAGCAGTCGGACTAGCGCAGATGAGCAGTTCTTC
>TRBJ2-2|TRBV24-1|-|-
CATSDLVRAGALNTGELFF
TGTGCCACCAGTGATTTAGTCCGGGCGGGGGCTTTAAACACCGGGGAGCTGTTTTTT
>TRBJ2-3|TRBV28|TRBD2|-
CASSSLTESGGEDTQYF
TGTGCCAGCAGTTCCCTCACCGAGTCGGGAGGTGAAGATACGCAGTATTTT
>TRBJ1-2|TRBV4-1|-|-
CASSQEGAGPSLYGYTF
TGCGCCAGCAGCCAAGAAGGGGCAGGGCCCTCTCTTTATGGCTACACCTTC
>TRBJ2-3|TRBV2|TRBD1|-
CASTGASTDTQYF
TGTGCCAGTACAGGGGCCAGCACAGATACGCAGTATTTT
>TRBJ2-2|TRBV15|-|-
CATSMWQGTNTGELFF
TGTGCCACCAGCATGTGGCAGGGGACGAACACCGGGGAGCTGTTTTTT
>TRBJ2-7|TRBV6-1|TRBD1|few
CASSEAETGGYEQYF
TGTGCCAGCAGTGAAGCTGAGACAGGGGGTTACGAGCAGTACTTC
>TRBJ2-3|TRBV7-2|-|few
CASSLQGNLADTQYF
TGTGCCAGCAGCTTACAGGGAAATTTGGCGGATACGCAGTATTTT
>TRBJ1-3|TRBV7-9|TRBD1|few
CASSSGGTGLRGNTIYF
TGTGCCAGCAGCTCCGGAGGGACAGGTTTGAGGGGAAACACCATATATTTT
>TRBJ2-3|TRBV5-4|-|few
CASSLIDTQYF
TGTGCCAGCAGCTTGATAGATACGCAGTATTTT
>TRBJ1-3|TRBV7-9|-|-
CASSRMISGNTIYF
TGTGCCAGCAGCCGCATGATTTCTGGAAACACCATATATTTT
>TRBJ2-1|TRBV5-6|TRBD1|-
CASSTGTGNEQFF
TGTGCCAGCAGCACCGGGACAGGCAATGAGCAGTTCTTC
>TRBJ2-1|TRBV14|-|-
CASSGWESTEQFF
TGTGCCAGCAGCGGGTGGGAGTCAACCGAGCAGTTCTTC
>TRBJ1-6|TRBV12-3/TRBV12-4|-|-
CASSPQNSPLHF
TGTGCCAGCAGCCCACAGAATTCACCCCTCCACTTT
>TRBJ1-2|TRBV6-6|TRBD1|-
CASSLAGTGDSRGGYTF
TGTGCCAGCAGTCTCGCCGGGACAGGGGATTCACGGGGGGGCTACACCTTC
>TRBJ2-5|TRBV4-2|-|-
CASSQTTSQETQYF
TGTGCCAGCAGCCAAACCACTAGCCAAGAGACCCAGTACTTC
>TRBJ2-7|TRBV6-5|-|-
CASSRGASYEQYF
TGTGCCAGCAGCCGAGGTGCGTCCTACGAGCAGTACTTC
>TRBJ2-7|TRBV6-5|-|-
CASSHYEQYF
TGTGCCAGCAGCCACTACGAGCAGTACTTC
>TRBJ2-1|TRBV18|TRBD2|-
CASSPPRSSGADNEQFF
TGTGCCAGCTCACCACCGAGGTCCAGCGGGGCGGACAATGAGCAGTTCTTC
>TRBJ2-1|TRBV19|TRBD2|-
CASSIGLAGANEQFF
TGTGCCAGTAGTATAGGGCTAGCGGGAGCCAATGAGCAGTTCTTC
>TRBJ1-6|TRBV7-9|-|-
CASSRDSYSPLHF
TGTGCCAGCAGCCGAGACAGTTATTCACCCCTCCACTTT
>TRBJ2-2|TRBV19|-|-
CASMPANTGELFF
TGTGCCAGTATGCCGGCGAACACCGGGGAGCTGTTTTTT
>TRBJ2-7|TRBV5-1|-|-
CASSPGGYEQYF
TGCGCCAGCAGTCCAGGGGGGTACGAGCAGTACTTC
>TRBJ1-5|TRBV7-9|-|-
CASSLAYNQPQHF
TGTGCCAGCAGCTTAGCCTACAATCAGCCCCAGCATTTT
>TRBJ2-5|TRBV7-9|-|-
CASRSRGMTETQYF
TGTGCCAGCAGGTCAAGGGGGATGACAGAGACCCAGTACTTC
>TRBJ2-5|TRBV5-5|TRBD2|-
CASKIAGDSRETQYF
TGTGCCAGCAAGATAGCGGGAGATAGTCGAGAGACCCAGTACTTC
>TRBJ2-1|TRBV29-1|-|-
CSSSGGLAKYNEQFF
TGCAGCTCCTCCGGCGGACTCGCCAAGTACAATGAGCAGTTCTTC
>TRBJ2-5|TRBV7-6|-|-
CASSLSERRETQYF
TGTGCCAGCAGCTTAAGTGAGCGGAGAGAGACCCAGTACTTC
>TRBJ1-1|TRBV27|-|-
CASSFGGRNTEAFF
TGTGCCAGCAGTTTTGGCGGAAGGAACACTGAAGCTTTCTTT
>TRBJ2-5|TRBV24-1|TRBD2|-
CATSGRGVSGIQETQYF
TGTGCCACCAGTGGCCGCGGGGTTAGCGGGATTCAAGAGACCCAGTACTTC
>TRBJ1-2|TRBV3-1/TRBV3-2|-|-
CASSSGVYGYTF
TGTGCCAGCAGCAGTGGGGTCTATGGCTACACCTTC
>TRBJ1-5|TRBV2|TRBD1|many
CASRKTRQGLLHF
TGTGCCAGCAGGAAGACCCGACAGGGCCTCTTACACTTT
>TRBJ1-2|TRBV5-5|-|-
CASSETQGGYGYTF
TGTGCCAGCAGCGAGACACAGGGCGGCTATGGCTACACCTTC
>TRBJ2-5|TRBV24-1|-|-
CATSDSGRGTETQYF
TGTGCCACCAGTGATTCCGGCAGGGGAACAGAGACCCAGTACTTC
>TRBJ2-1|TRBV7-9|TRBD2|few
CASSLGLAGYNEQFF
TGTGCCAGCAGCTTAGGACTAGCGGGGTACAATGAGCAGTTCTTC
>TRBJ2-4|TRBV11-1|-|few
CASSLNAGVKNIQYF
TGTGCCAGCAGCTTAAATGCAGGGGTCAAAAACATTCAGTACTTC
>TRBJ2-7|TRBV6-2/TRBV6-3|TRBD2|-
CASSSLIGLAGGEQYF
TGTGCCAGCAGTTCGCTAATAGGACTAGCGGGGGGCGAGCAGTACTTC
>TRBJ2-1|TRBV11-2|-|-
CASKLGGGDYNEQFF
TGTGCCAGCAAACTGGGAGGGGGCGATTACAATGAGCAGTTCTTC
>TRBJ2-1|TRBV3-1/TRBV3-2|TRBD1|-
CASSPDRHNEQFF
TGTGCCAGCAGCCCGGACAGGCACAATGAGCAGTTCTTC